This T cell receptor beta chain was recovered during a study of cytomegalovirus exposure and HLA in healthy donors. Whole-study results and caveats: The authors reported that TCR beta sequences could predict HLA-A and HLA-B alleles. These predictions were accurate for most subjects in the first cohort.

V trimming: 5 bases; J trimming: 0 bases; junction bases outside the gene matches: 7. The CDR3 length is 15 residues. The germline CDR1 and CDR2 sequences are SGHNT and YENEEA. About this clone itself: The antigen remains unidentified.

Healthy individuals who donated bone marrow served as the donors. Researchers ran the PCR with 60 Vbeta and 13 Jbeta primers. Using immunoSEQ multiplex PCR, the repertoire was profiled, and TCRdb retains in-frame clones only, with some absent. The repertoire holds 95,000 to 150,000 clones, 75% to 80% seen once, with about 6% in the top ten. Specimen: PBMCs. The rearrangement links TRBV11-3 to TRBJ2-7; 7 nucleotides line up with TRBD2. The TCR comes from a woman between 40 and 50 years old in good health and CMV-seronegative. The CDR3 region has the DNA TGTGCCAGCAGCCCCCGTGGGGGGGTCTCCTACGAGCAGTACTTC. This translates into CASSPRGGVSYEQYF.